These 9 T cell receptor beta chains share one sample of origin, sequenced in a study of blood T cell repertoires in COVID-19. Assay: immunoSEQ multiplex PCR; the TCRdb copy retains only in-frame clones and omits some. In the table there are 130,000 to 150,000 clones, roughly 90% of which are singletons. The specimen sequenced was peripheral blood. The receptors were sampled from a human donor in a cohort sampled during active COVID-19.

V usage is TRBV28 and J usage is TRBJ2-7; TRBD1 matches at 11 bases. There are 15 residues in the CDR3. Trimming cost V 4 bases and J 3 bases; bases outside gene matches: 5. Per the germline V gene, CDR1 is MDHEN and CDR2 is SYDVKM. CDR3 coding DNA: TGTGCCAGCAGTTCCCGGACAGGGGGCTACTACGAGCAGTACTTC. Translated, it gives CASSSRTGGYYEQYF.

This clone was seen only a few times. The CDR3: CASSFQGVGNTIYF. The DNA for the CDR3 is TGTGCCAGCAGTTTCCAGGGGGTTGGAAACACCATATATTTT. The chain couples TRBV7-8 to TRBJ1-3; 7 nucleotides line up with TRBD1. CDR3 length equals 14 residues. Germline V gene data show CDR1 as SGHVS and CDR2 as FQNEAQ. The trim removed 6 bases at V and 3 bases at J, leaving 5 bases unmatched.

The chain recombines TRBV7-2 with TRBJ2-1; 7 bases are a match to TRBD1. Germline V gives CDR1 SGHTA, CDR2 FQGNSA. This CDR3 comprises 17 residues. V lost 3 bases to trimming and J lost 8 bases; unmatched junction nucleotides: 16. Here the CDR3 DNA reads TGTGCCAGCAGCTTTGGACGGACAGGACGAACAAGGGATGAGCAGTTCTTC. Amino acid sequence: CASSFGRTGRTRDEQFF.

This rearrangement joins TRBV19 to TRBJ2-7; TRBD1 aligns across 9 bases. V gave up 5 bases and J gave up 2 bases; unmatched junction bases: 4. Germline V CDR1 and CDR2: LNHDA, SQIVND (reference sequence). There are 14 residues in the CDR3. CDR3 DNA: TGTGCCAGTAGTTCCGGGACAGGGACCTACGAGCAGTACTTC. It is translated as CASSSGTGTYEQYF.

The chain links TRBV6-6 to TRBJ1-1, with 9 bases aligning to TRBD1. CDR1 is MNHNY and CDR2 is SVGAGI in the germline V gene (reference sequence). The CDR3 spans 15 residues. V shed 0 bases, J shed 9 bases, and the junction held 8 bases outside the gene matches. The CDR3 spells CASSYSNLGQGKAFF. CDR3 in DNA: TGTGCCAGCAGTTACTCGAATTTGGGACAGGGTAAAGCTTTCTTT.

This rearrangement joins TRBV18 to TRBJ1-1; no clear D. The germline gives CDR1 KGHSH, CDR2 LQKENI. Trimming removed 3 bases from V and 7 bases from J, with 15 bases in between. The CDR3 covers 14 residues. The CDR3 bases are TGTGCCAGCTCACCCACCACGCGGTCTAGTGAAGCTTTCTTT. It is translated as CASSPTTRSSEAFF. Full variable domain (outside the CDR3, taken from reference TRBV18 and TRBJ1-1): NAGVMQNPRHLVRRRGQEARLRCSPMKGHSHVYWYRQLPEEGLKFMVYLQKENIIDESGMPKERFSAEFPKEGPSILRIQQVVRGDSAAYFCASSPTTRSSEAFFGQGTRLTVV.

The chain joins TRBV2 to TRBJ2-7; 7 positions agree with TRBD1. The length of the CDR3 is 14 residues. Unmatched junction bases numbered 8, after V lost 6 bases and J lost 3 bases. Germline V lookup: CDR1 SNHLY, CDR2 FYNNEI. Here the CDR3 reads CASRPGQANYEQYF. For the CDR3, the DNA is TGTGCCAGCAGACCCGGACAGGCCAACTACGAGCAGTACTTC.

Here the CDR3 reads CASSPQDGSPREQYF. In DNA form, the CDR3 reads TGTGCCAGCAGCCCCCAGGACGGGAGCCCGCGGGAGCAGTACTTC. The chain employs TRBV7-2 and TRBJ2-7; weak D call: TRBD2 (6 bases). CDR3 length: 15 residues. Trimming took off 5 bases at V and 7 bases at J, with 21 bases between the two ends. Germline V gives CDR1 SGHTA, CDR2 FQGNSA.

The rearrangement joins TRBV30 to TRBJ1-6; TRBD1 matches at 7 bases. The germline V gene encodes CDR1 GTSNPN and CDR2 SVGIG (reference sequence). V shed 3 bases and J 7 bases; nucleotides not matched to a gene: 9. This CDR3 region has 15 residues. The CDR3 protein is CAWRQPGTVNSPLHF. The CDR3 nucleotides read TGTGCCTGGAGGCAACCCGGGACAGTAAATTCACCCCTCCACTTT. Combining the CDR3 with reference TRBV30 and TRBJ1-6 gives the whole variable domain SQTIHQWPATLVQPVGSPLSLECTVEGTSNPNLYWYRQAAGRGLQLLFYSVGIGQISSEVPQNLSASRPQDRQFILSSKKLLLSDSGFYLCAWRQPGTVNSPLHFGNGTRLTVT.